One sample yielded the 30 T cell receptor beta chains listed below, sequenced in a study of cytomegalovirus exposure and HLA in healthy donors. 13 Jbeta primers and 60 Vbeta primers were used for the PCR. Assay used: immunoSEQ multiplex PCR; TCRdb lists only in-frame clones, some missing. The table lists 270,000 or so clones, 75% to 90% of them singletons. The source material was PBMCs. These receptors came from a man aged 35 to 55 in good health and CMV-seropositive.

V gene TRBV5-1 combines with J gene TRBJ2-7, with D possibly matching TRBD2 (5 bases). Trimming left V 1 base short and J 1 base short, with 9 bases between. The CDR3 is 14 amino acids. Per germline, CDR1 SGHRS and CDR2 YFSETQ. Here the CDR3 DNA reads TGCGCCAGCAGCTTGTCTACGGGGTCCTACGAGCAGTACTTC. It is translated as CASSLSTGSYEQYF.

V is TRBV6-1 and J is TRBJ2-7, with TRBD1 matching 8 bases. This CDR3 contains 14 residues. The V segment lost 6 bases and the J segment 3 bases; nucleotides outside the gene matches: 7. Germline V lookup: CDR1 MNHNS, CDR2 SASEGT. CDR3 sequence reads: CASRGDRTSYEQYF. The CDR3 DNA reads TGTGCCAGCAGGGGGGACAGGACGAGCTACGAGCAGTACTTC.

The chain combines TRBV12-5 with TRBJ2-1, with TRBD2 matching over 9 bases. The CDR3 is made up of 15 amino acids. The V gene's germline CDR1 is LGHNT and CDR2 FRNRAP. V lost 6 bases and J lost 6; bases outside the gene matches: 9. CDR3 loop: CASGLAGEGPNEQFF. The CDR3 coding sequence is TGTGCTAGTGGCTTAGCGGGAGAGGGCCCCAATGAGCAGTTCTTC. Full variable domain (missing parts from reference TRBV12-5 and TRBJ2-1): DARVTQTPRHKVTEMGQEVTMRCQPILGHNTVFWYRQTMMQGLELLAYFRNRAPLDDSGMPKDRFSAEMPDATLATLKIQPSEPRDSAVYFCASGLAGEGPNEQFFGPGTRLTVL.

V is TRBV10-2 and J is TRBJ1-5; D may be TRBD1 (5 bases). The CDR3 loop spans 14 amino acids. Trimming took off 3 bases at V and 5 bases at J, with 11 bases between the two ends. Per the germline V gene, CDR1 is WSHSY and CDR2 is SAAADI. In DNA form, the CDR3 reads TGCGCCAGCAGTGACAGGGTGTGGGATCAGCCCCAGCATTTT. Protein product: CASSDRVWDQPQHF.

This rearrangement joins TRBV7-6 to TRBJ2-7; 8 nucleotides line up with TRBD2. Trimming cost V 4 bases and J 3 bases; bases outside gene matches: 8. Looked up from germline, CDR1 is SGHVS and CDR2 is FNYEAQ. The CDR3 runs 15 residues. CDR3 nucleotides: TGTGCCAGCAGCTCCGGGGGGGGCGGAGGCTACGAGCAGTACTTC. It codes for CASSSGGGGGYEQYF.

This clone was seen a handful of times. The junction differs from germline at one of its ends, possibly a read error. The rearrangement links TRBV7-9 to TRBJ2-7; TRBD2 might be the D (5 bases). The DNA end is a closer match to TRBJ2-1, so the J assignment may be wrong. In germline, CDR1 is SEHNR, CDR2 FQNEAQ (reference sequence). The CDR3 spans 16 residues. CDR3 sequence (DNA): TGTTCCAGCAGCTTCATCGGCGGGTTCTACTACAATGAGCAGTTCTTC. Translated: CSSSFIGGFYYNEQFF.

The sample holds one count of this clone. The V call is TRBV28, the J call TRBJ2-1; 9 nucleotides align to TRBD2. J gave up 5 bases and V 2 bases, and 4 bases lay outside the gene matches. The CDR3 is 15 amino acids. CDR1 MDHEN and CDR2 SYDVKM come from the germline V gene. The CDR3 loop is CASSLMVAGDNEQFF. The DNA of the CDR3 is TGTGCCAGCAGTTTAATGGTAGCGGGAGACAATGAGCAGTTCTTC. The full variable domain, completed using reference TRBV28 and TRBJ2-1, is DVKVTQSSRYLVKRTGEKVFLECVQDMDHENMFWYRQDPGLGLRLIYFSYDVKMKEKGDIPEGYSVSREKKERFSLILESASTNQTSMYLCASSLMVAGDNEQFFGPGTRLTVL.

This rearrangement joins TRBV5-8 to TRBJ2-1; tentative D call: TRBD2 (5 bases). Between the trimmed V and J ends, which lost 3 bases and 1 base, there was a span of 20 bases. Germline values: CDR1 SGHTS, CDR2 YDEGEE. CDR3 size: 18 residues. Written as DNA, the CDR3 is TGTGCCAGCAGCTCCACCGGGGAGTGGGGTGGTTCCTACAATGAGCAGTTCTTC. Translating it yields CASSSTGEWGGSYNEQFF. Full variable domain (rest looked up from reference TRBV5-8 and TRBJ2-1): EAGVTQSPTHLIKTRGQQATLRCSPISGHTSVYWYQQALGLGLQFLLWYDEGEERNRGNFPPRFSGRQFPNYSSELNVNALELEDSALYLCASSSTGEWGGSYNEQFFGPGTRLTVL.

The DNA of the CDR3 is TGCGCCAGCAGCCAAGTGCTGTCAGGGACAGGGATAAATGAAAAACTGTTTTTT. Protein: CASSQVLSGTGINEKLFF. This chain uses TRBV4-3 with TRBJ1-4; 9 bases agree with TRBD1. V lost 1 base to trimming and J lost 5 bases; unmatched junction nucleotides: 11. Germline-derived CDR1 and CDR2 are LGHNA and YSLEER. The length of the CDR3 is 18 residues.

CDR3 region: CASSQALTGGLEKLFF. The CDR3 DNA is TGCGCCAGCAGCCAAGCCCTGACAGGGGGATTGGAAAAACTGTTTTTT. The V call is TRBV4-3, the J call TRBJ1-4; 9 nucleotides agree with TRBD1. V trimming: 1 base; J trimming: 8 bases; junction bases outside the gene matches: 8. CDR3 length: 16 residues. Germline V gene lookup returns CDR1 LGHNA and CDR2 YSLEER.

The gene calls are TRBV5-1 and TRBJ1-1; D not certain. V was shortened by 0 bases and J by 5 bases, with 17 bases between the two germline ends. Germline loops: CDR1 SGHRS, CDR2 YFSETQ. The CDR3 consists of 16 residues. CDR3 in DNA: TGCGCCAGCAGCTTGGTTGCCCCCAAGAGCCCAACTGAAGCTTTCTTT. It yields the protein CASSLVAPKSPTEAFF.

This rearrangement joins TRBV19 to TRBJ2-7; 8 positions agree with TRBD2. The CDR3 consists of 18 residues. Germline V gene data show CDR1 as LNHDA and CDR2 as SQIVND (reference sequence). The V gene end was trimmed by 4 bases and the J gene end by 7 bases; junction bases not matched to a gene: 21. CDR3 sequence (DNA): TGTGCCAGTAGTACCTTGGGGGGACTAGACATATCAACGGGGGAGCAGTACTTC. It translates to CASSTLGGLDISTGEQYF.

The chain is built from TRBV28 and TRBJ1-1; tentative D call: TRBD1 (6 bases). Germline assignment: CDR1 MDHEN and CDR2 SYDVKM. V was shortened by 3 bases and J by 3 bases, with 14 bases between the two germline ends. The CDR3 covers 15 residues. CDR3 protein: CASSLSRGRDTEAFF. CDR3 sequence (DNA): TGTGCCAGCAGTTTGTCCAGGGGTAGGGACACTGAAGCTTTCTTT.

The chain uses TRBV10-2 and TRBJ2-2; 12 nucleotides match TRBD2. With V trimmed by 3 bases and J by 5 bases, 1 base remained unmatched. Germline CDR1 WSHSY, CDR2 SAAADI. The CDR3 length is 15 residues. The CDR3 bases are TGCGCCAGCAGTGAAGGACTAGCGGGGACCGGGGAGCTGTTTTTT. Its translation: CASSEGLAGTGELFF.

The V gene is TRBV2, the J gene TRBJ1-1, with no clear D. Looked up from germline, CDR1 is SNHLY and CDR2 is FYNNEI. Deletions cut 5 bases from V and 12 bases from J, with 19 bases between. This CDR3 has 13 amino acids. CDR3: CASSKVLGIYTFF. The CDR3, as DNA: TGTGCCAGCAGTAAAGTTTTGGGCATATATACTTTCTTT.

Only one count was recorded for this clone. The CDR3 is CASSSGQRNSYNEQFF. In DNA, the CDR3 is TGTGCCAGCAGCTCGGGACAACGGAACTCCTACAATGAGCAGTTCTTC. The rearrangement joins TRBV7-3 to TRBJ2-1, with D perhaps matching TRBD1 (6 bases). The CDR3 is 16 residues long. V gave up 4 bases and J gave up 0 bases, with 13 bases separating them. Looked up from germline, CDR1 is SGHTA and CDR2 is FQGTGA.

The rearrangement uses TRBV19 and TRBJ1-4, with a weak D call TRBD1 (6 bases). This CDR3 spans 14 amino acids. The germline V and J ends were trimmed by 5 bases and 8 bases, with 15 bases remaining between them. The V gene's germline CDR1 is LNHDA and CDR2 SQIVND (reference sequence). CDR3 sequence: CASSGSGVDEKLFF. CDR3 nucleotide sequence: TGTGCCAGTAGTGGGTCAGGGGTGGACGAAAAACTGTTTTTT.

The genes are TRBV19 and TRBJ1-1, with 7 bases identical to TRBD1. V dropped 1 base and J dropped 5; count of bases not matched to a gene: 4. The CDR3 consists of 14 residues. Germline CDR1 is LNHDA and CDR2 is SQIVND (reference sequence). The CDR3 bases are TGTGCCAGTAGTATAGCCACAGGGGAAACTGAAGCTTTCTTT. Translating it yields CASSIATGETEAFF.

CDR3 amino acids: CAISGLAGAQETQYF. The CDR3 DNA reads as TGTGCCATCAGTGGACTAGCGGGAGCCCAAGAGACCCAGTACTTC. The rearrangement joins TRBV10-3 to TRBJ2-5; the match to TRBD2 covers 12 bases. The CDR3 loop spans 15 amino acids. Germline V gene lookup returns CDR1 ENHRY and CDR2 SYGVKD. The ends lost 4 bases at V and 1 base at J; junction bases unmatched: 1.

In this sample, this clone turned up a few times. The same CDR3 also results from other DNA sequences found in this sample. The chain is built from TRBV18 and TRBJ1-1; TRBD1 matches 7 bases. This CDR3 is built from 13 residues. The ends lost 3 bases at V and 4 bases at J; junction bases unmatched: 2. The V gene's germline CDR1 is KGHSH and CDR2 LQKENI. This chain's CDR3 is CASSPGQSTEAFF. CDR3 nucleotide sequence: TGTGCCAGCTCACCGGGACAGTCCACTGAAGCTTTCTTT.

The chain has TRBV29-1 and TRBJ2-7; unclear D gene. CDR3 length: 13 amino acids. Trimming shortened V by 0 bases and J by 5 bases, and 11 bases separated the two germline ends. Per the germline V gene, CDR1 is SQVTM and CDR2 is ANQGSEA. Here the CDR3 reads CSVEDWQANEQYF. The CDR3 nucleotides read TGCAGCGTTGAAGATTGGCAGGCGAACGAGCAGTACTTC.

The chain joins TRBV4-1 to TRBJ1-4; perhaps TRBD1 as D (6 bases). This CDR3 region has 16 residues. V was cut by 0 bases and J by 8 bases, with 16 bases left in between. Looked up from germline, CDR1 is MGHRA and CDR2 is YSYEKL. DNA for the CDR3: TGCGCCAGCAGCCAAGAGCCAGGGGTAGTTTGGGAAAAACTGTTTTTT. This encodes CASSQEPGVVWEKLFF.

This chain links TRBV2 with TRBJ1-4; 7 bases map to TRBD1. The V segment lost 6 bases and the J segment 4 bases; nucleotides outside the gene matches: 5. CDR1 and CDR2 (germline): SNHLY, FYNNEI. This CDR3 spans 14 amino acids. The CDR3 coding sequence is TGTGCCAGCAGGGGACAGATTAGTAATGAAAAACTGTTTTTT. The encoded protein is CASRGQISNEKLFF.

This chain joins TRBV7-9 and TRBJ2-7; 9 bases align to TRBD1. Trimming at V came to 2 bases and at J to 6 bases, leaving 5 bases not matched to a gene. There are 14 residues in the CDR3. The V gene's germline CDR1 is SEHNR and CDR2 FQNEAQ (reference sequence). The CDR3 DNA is TGTGCCAGCAGCTTATGGGACAGGGCGGGCGAGCAGTACTTC. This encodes CASSLWDRAGEQYF. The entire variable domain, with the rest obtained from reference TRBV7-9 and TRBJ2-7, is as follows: DTGVSQNPRHKITKRGQNVTFRCDPISEHNRLYWYRQTLGQGPEFLTYFQNEAQLEKSRLLSDRFSAERPKGSFSTLEIQRTEQGDSAMYLCASSLWDRAGEQYFGPGTRLTVT.

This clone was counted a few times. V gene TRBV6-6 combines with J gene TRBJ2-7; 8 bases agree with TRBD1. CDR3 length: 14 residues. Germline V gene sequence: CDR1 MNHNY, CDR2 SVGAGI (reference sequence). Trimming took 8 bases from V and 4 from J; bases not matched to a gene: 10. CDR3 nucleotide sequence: TGTGCCAGCGCCAGGACAGGGAGTGGGTACGAGCAGTACTTC. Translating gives CASARTGSGYEQYF.

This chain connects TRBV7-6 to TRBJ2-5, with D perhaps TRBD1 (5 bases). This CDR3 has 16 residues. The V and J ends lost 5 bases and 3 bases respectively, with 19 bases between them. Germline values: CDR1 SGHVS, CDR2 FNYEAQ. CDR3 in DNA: TGTGCCAGCAGCCGTGGGGCCGCAAACATTAAAGAGACCCAGTACTTC. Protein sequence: CASSRGAANIKETQYF.

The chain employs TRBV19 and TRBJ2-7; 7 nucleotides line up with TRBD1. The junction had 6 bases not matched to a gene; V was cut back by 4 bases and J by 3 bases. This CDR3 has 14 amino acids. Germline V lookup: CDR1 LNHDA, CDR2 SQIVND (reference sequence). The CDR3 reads CASSSSGTVYEQYF. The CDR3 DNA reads TGTGCCAGTAGTAGTTCGGGGACAGTCTACGAGCAGTACTTC.

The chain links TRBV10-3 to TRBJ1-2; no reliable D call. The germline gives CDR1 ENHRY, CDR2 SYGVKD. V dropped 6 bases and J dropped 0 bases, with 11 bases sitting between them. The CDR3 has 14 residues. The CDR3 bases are TGTGCCATCAGGGGGAGCCCAACTAACTATGGCTACACCTTC. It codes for CAIRGSPTNYGYTF.

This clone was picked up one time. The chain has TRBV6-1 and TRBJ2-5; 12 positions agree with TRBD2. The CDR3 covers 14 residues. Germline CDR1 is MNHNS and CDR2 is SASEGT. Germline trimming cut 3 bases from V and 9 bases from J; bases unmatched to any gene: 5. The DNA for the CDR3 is TGTGCCAGCAGTGAGACTAGCGGGAGTAATGCCCAGTACTTC. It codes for CASSETSGSNAQYF.

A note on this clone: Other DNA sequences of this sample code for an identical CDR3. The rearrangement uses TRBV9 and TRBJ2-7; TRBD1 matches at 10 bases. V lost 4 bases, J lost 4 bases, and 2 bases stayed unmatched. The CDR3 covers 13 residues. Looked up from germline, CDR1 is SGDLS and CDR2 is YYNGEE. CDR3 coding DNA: TGTGCCAGCAGCTCGGGACAGGGGTACGAGCAGTACTTC. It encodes CASSSGQGYEQYF.